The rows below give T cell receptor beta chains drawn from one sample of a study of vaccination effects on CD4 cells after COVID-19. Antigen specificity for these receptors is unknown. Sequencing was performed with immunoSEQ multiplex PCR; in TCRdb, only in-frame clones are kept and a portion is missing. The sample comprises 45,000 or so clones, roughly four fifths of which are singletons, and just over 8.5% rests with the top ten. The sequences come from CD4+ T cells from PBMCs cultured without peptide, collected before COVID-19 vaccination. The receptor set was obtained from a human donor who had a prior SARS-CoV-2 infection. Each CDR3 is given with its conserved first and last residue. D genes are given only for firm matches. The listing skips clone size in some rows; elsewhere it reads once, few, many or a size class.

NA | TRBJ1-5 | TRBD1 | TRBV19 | TGTGCCAGCCATGGGACAGGGGGCTGGGGCAATCAGCCCCAGCATTTT | CASHGTGGWGNQPQHF
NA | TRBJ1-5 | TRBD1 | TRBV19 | TGTGCCAGTAGTCTATTAGACAGGGTCAATCAGCCCCAGCATTTT | CASSLLDRVNQPQHF
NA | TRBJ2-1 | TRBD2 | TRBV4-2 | TGTGCCAGCAGCCGCCCACTAGCGGGAGGACCCAATGAGCAGTTCTTC | CASSRPLAGGPNEQFF
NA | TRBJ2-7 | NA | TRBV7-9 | TGTGCCAGCAGCTTAGGCGGCTCTAAAATCTACGAGCAGTACTTC | CASSLGGSKIYEQYF
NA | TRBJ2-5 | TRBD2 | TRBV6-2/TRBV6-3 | TGTGCCAGCAGTTACTCGTTTGGGGCTAGCGGGAGTGGGATGGAGACCCAGTACTTC | CASSYSFGASGSGMETQYF
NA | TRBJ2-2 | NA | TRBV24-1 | TGTGCCACCAGTGACTCCCTGCCCCGGGGAACCGGGGAGCTGTTTTTT | CATSDSLPRGTGELFF
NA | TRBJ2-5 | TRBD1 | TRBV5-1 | TGCGCCAGCAGCTTGCCAGACAGGGGAGAGACCCAGTACTTC | CASSLPDRGETQYF
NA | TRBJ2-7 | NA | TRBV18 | TGTGCCAGCTCCCCCGGGACAGGCGCGTCGGGGGGGTACTTC | CASSPGTGASGGYF
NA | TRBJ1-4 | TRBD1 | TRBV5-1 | TGCGCCAGCAAAGAGACAGGGAACGAAAAACTGTTTTTT | CASKETGNEKLFF
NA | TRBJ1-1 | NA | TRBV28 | TGTGCCAGCAGTTTTCCAGAGAACACTGAAGCTTTCTTT | CASSFPENTEAFF
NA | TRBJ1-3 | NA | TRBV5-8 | TGTGCCAGCAGCTTGCGGTTGGGGGACTATTCCTCTGGAAACACCATATATTTT | CASSLRLGDYSSGNTIYF
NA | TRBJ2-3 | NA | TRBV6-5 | TGTGCCAGCATGCTCTCCCAAGCAGATACGCAGTATTTT | CASMLSQADTQYF
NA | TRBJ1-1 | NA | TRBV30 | TGTGCCCACCAGAGGACTGAAGCTTTCTTT | CAHQRTEAFF
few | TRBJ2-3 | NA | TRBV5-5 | TGTGCCAGCATCCATGGACGGGCTTTGGTAGATACGCAGTATTTT | CASIHGRALVDTQYF
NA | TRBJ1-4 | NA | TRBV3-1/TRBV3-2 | TGTGCCAGCAGCCCCAGATTCAGGGTTGGGGGGGAAGGTGAAAAACTGTTTTTT | CASSPRFRVGGEGEKLFF
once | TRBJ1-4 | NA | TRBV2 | TGTGCCAGCGGTCCCAGGGGAGGTAATGAAAAACTGTTTTTT | CASGPRGGNEKLFF
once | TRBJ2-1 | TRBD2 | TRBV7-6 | TGTGCCAGCAGCTCTAGCGGGAGTTCTATCAGCTCCTACAATGAGCAGTTCTTC | CASSSSGSSISSYNEQFF
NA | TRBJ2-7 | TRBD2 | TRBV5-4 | TGTGCCAGCAGCTTGGTAGCGGGAGCGCCGGACGAGCAGTACTTC | CASSLVAGAPDEQYF
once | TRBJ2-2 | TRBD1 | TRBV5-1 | TGCGCCAGCAGACGACAGGGGACAGGCGGATGGGAGCTGTTTTTT | CASRRQGTGGWELFF
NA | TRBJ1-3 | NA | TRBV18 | TGTGCCAGCTCACCAAGCACCCAGGGCTCTGGAAACACCATATATTTT | CASSPSTQGSGNTIYF
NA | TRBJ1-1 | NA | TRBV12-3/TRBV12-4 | TGTGCCAGCAACCTACGCCGGCACACTGAAGCTTTCTTT | CASNLRRHTEAFF
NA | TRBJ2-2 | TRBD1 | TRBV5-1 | TGCGCCAGCAGCGAGACAGGCCAGGGGGACACCGGGGAGCTGTTTTTT | CASSETGQGDTGELFF
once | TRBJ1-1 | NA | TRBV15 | TGTGCCACCAGCAGACCCGACGGTACTGAAGCTTTCTTT | CATSRPDGTEAFF
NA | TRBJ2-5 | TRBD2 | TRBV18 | TGTGCCAGCTCACCTCTCCCCCGTAGCGGGACCCTTAAAGAGACCCAGTACTTC | CASSPLPRSGTLKETQYF
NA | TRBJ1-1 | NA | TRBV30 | TGTGCCTGGACCCCCTGGGGGAGCGGGGTCGGGGCGGTGAACACTGAAGCTTTCTTT | CAWTPWGSGVGAVNTEAFF
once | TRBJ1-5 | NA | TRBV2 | TGTGCCAGCAGTGAAGAGGGTTTTCAGCCCCAGCATTTT | CASSEEGFQPQHF